The 3 T cell receptor beta chains listed next were all sequenced from one sample in a study of blood T cell repertoires in COVID-19. Clones were sequenced by immunoSEQ multiplex PCR, and TCRdb holds only the in-frame ones, with some missing. The sample carries 100,000 to 150,000 clones, 85% recorded once. The sample consisted of peripheral blood. The receptors stem from a woman aged 80 or older with acute or convalescent COVID-19.

This clone was counted a single time. V usage is TRBV2 and J usage is TRBJ2-3, with 8 nucleotides matching TRBD2. The germline CDR1 and CDR2 sequences are SNHLY and FYNNEI. The CDR3 sequence is 15 residues long. Losses at the gene ends were 6 bases for V and 1 base for J; bases not matched to a gene: 6. In DNA form, the CDR3 reads TGTGCCAGCAGCGGAGAGCGGGGGCGCACAGATACGCAGTATTTT. Its protein is CASSGERGRTDTQYF.

V gene TRBV19 combines with J gene TRBJ1-2; 9 bases are shared with TRBD1. This CDR3 has 16 residues. CDR1 and CDR2 (germline): LNHDA, SQIVND (reference sequence). V was pared by 3 bases and J by 4 bases, with 9 bases of the junction left unmatched. The CDR3 is CASSMIGTGTFYGYTF. CDR3 DNA sequence: TGTGCCAGTAGTATGATTGGGACAGGGACCTTCTATGGCTACACCTTC.

V usage is TRBV4-1 and J usage is TRBJ1-2; TRBD1 agrees at 7 bases. The germline V gene encodes CDR1 MGHRA and CDR2 YSYEKL. With 0 bases clipped from V and 0 bases from J, the junction kept 10 bases outside the gene matches. CDR3 length equals 18 residues. For the CDR3, the DNA is TGCGCCAGCAGCCAAGATCATCCAGGGGGACATTCTAACTATGGCTACACCTTC. Its translation is CASSQDHPGGHSNYGYTF.